Following are 25 T cell receptor beta chains from one sample sequenced in a study of technical replicates of blood from four donors. Here immunoSEQ multiplex PCR was the method, and the copy in TCRdb shows in-frame clones only, minus some. The profile shows 74,000 or so clones, 85% to 95% of them singletons. The sequencing sample was made of T cells isolated from PBMCs. The receptors were sampled from a human donor in good health.

The chain carries TRBV27 and TRBJ2-3, with 10 bases matching TRBD2. CDR1 and CDR2 from the germline V gene are MNHEY and SMNVEV (reference sequence). The CDR3 spans 20 residues. Trimming took 2 bases from V and 8 from J; bases not matched to a gene: 22. CDR3 sequence (DNA): TGTGCCAGCAGTTTACCTCAAGGGGCTAGCGGGAGACTTAGCACTGGTACGCAGTATTTT. It translates to CASSLPQGASGRLSTGTQYF.

V and J are TRBV9 and TRBJ1-5; D may be TRBD1 (5 bases). Per the germline V gene, CDR1 is SGDLS and CDR2 is YYNGEE. The ends were cut back, 0 bases at V and 6 bases at J, with 10 bases in the middle. This CDR3 contains 14 residues. The CDR3 is CASSVGSGGQPQHF. In DNA form, the CDR3 reads TGTGCCAGCAGCGTAGGGTCGGGGGGTCAGCCCCAGCATTTT.

The chain uses TRBV7-9 and TRBJ2-2, with a weak D call TRBD1 (5 bases). The CDR3 consists of 14 residues. Trimming removed 5 bases at V and 3 bases at J, with 10 bases between. Germline assignment: CDR1 SEHNR and CDR2 FQNEAQ (reference sequence). Here the CDR3 reads CASSPRADTGELFF. In nucleotides, the CDR3 is TGTGCCAGCAGCCCCAGGGCAGACACCGGGGAGCTGTTTTTT.

This chain connects TRBV10-1 to TRBJ2-3, with a tentative D call TRBD1 (5 bases). Germline CDR1 WNHNN, CDR2 SYGVQD (reference sequence). V lost 3 bases, J lost 4 bases, and 17 bases lay in between. The CDR3 is 16 amino acids. The CDR3 is CASSDFQGTRPDTQYF. In DNA, the CDR3 is TGCGCCAGCAGTGACTTCCAGGGTACGAGGCCAGATACGCAGTATTTT.

The chain joins TRBV7-6 to TRBJ2-7, with a tentative D call TRBD2 (6 bases). Germline-derived CDR1 and CDR2 are SGHVS and FNYEAQ. The CDR3 consists of 13 residues. V was shortened by 0 bases and J by 5 bases, with 8 bases between the two germline ends. In DNA, the CDR3 is TGTGCCAGCAGCTTAGCTTGGGGGGACGAGCAGTACTTC. Its translation: CASSLAWGDEQYF.

V usage is TRBV5-1 and J usage is TRBJ2-5; 7 positions match TRBD2. CDR1 SGHRS and CDR2 YFSETQ come from the germline V gene. The length of the CDR3 is 17 residues. V lost 3 bases and J lost 2; bases outside the gene matches: 13. The chain's CDR3 is CASSYTDWLAVQETQYF. The DNA for the CDR3 is TGCGCCAGCAGCTATACCGATTGGCTAGCGGTACAAGAGACCCAGTACTTC.

The V gene is TRBV30, the J gene TRBJ2-2, with D perhaps TRBD1 (6 bases). V lost 4 bases and J lost 4, with 22 bases in between. The CDR3 is 17 amino acids. CDR1 and CDR2 (germline): GTSNPN, SVGIG (reference sequence). CDR3 in DNA: TGTGCCTGGAACACCCCCCGACAGGCGTCTTCCACCGGGGAGCTGTTTTTT. Translated: CAWNTPRQASSTGELFF.

The chain links TRBV4-2 to TRBJ2-3, with D possibly TRBD1 on 5 matching bases. The CDR3 is 15 amino acids. Germline V gives CDR1 LGHNA, CDR2 YNFKEQ. V lost 0 bases, J lost 5 bases, and 12 bases lay in between. The CDR3 loop reads CASSQESAGRDTQYF. CDR3 DNA sequence: TGTGCCAGCAGCCAAGAGTCGGCAGGGCGAGATACGCAGTATTTT.

The chain links TRBV19 to TRBJ1-3; 8 bases agree with TRBD1. CDR1 and CDR2 from the germline V gene are LNHDA and SQIVND (reference sequence). The CDR3 length is 16 residues. V shed 6 bases, J shed 0 bases, and the junction held 7 bases outside the gene matches. CDR3: CASSQDREGSGNTIYF. The CDR3, as DNA: TGTGCCAGTAGCCAGGACAGGGAGGGCTCTGGAAACACCATATATTTT.

The chain joins TRBV27 to TRBJ2-7; D may be TRBD1 (6 bases). Per germline, CDR1 MNHEY and CDR2 SMNVEV (reference sequence). V was pared by 2 bases and J by 3 bases, with 14 bases between. This CDR3 has 15 amino acids. The CDR3 region is CASSLVRGSSYEQYF. DNA of the CDR3: TGTGCCAGCAGTTTAGTAAGGGGGAGTAGCTACGAGCAGTACTTC.

Points on this clone: The junction departs from germline at one end; a sequencing error may be responsible. V is TRBV7-7 and J is TRBJ2-1; D uncertain. The CDR3 totals 13 residues. CDR1 and CDR2 (germline): SSHAT, FNYEAQ (reference sequence). CDR3 amino acids: CASSLDGYNEQFF. CDR3 nucleotides: TGTGCTAGCAGCTTAGACGGGTACAATGAGCAGTTCTTC.

The V call is TRBV11-3, the J call TRBJ1-1; D might be TRBD1 (5 bases). Trimming removed 8 bases from V and 2 bases from J, with 15 bases in between. CDR1 SGHNT and CDR2 YENEEA come from the germline V gene. The CDR3 loop spans 14 amino acids. The CDR3 sequence is CASARAAQNTEAFF. In DNA form, the CDR3 reads TGTGCCAGCGCCAGGGCGGCCCAAAACACTGAAGCTTTCTTT.

V gene TRBV4-3 combines with J gene TRBJ1-1; D not certain. The CDR3 extends over 13 amino acids. The V and J ends lost 7 bases and 0 bases respectively, with 9 bases between them. From germline, CDR1 is LGHNA and CDR2 YSLEER. The CDR3 sequence: CASTRTLNTEAFF. The CDR3 bases are TGCGCCAGCACCCGCACTTTGAACACTGAAGCTTTCTTT.

The CDR3 protein is CASSERILAGGNEQFF. Here the CDR3 DNA reads TGTGCCAGCAGCGAAAGGATACTAGCGGGAGGGAATGAGCAGTTCTTC. The J gene is TRBJ2-1, the V gene TRBV14; TRBD2 agrees at 13 bases. The CDR3 covers 16 residues. CDR1 SGHDN and CDR2 FVKESK come from the germline V gene. The trim removed 5 bases at V and 7 bases at J, leaving 8 bases unmatched.

The chain recombines TRBV6-5 with TRBJ1-5; D may be TRBD1 (5 bases). The CDR3 runs 15 residues. Trimming removed 7 bases from V and 0 bases from J, with 13 bases in between. Germline V lookup: CDR1 MNHEY, CDR2 SVGAGI. The CDR3 reads CASNRQKYSNQPQHF. CDR3 nucleotide sequence: TGTGCCAGCAATCGACAGAAGTATAGCAATCAGCCCCAGCATTTT.

The rearrangement joins TRBV6-5 to TRBJ1-2; 7 nucleotides align to TRBD1. The CDR3 is 13 amino acids. CDR1 and CDR2 (germline): MNHEY, SVGAGI. V gave up 0 bases and J gave up 13 bases; unmatched junction bases: 8. The CDR3 loop reads CASSYSGDSLSTF. The CDR3 region has the DNA TGTGCCAGCAGTTACTCCGGGGACAGCTTATCCACCTTC.

The gene calls are TRBV30 and TRBJ2-1; no definite D call. The germline V and J ends were trimmed by 4 bases and 6 bases, with 7 bases remaining between them. Looked up from germline, CDR1 is GTSNPN and CDR2 is SVGIG (reference sequence). The CDR3 extends over 11 amino acids. Here the CDR3 reads CAWTRSNEQFF. In DNA form, the CDR3 reads TGTGCCTGGACCCGTAGCAATGAGCAGTTCTTC.

The count of this clone is one. The chain employs TRBV4-2 and TRBJ1-2; 7 bases fit TRBD1. With 4 bases clipped from V and 4 bases from J, the junction kept 9 bases outside the gene matches. Per the germline V gene, CDR1 is LGHNA and CDR2 is YNFKEQ. The CDR3 sequence is 15 residues long. CDR3 sequence reads: CASSPDGQASYGYTF. DNA for the CDR3: TGTGCCAGCAGCCCCGATGGACAGGCTAGCTATGGCTACACCTTC.

The chain employs TRBV7-3 and TRBJ2-1, with 7 bases aligning to TRBD1. CDR3 length: 15 residues. V dropped 4 bases and J dropped 8; count of bases not matched to a gene: 11. In germline, CDR1 is SGHTA, CDR2 FQGTGA. CDR3 nucleotides: TGTGCCAGCAGCTCTGACAGGGAACTTTTCGATGAGCAGTTCTTC. Amino acid sequence: CASSSDRELFDEQFF.

The genes are TRBV10-3 and TRBJ2-2; the match to TRBD2 covers 13 bases. Germline V gene data show CDR1 as ENHRY and CDR2 as SYGVKD. The CDR3 contains 17 residues. V was clipped by 4 bases and J by 0 bases; unmatched bases: 2. The CDR3 sequence: CAISGTSGGANTGELFF. CDR3 bases: TGTGCCATCAGTGGGACTAGCGGGGGCGCGAACACCGGGGAGCTGTTTTTT.

This chain links TRBV5-4 with TRBJ2-7, with 8 bases aligning to TRBD1. This CDR3 is 18 amino acids long. Germline V gene sequence: CDR1 SGHNT, CDR2 YYREEE (reference sequence). V shed 2 bases, J shed 3 bases, and the junction held 16 bases outside the gene matches. In DNA, the CDR3 is TGTGCCAGCAGCTTCGATCGAAACTACCGGGACAGGTTCTACGAGCAGTACTTC. Residues: CASSFDRNYRDRFYEQYF.

The V and J genes are TRBV18 and TRBJ2-1; D is unclear. V lost 0 bases to trimming and J lost 9 bases, with 6 bases between them. CDR3 length: 12 amino acids. The germline gives CDR1 KGHSH, CDR2 LQKENI. The CDR3 is CASSPPAAEQFF. As DNA, the CDR3 is TGTGCCAGCTCACCACCGGCCGCTGAGCAGTTCTTC. Variable domain in full (rest from reference TRBV18 and TRBJ2-1): NAGVMQNPRHLVRRRGQEARLRCSPMKGHSHVYWYRQLPEEGLKFMVYLQKENIIDESGMPKERFSAEFPKEGPSILRIQQVVRGDSAAYFCASSPPAAEQFFGPGTRLTVL.

The chain carries TRBV18 and TRBJ1-1; D perhaps matches TRBD1 (5 bases). Germline V lookup: CDR1 KGHSH, CDR2 LQKENI. The V and J ends lost 4 bases and 5 bases respectively, with 8 bases between them. The CDR3 extends over 12 amino acids. The CDR3 sequence: CASSREGTEAFF. The CDR3 bases are TGTGCCAGCTCACGGGAGGGGACTGAAGCTTTCTTT.

This chain connects TRBV5-1 to TRBJ1-2; D is ambiguous. Germline loops: CDR1 SGHRS, CDR2 YFSETQ. The CDR3 length is 12 residues. Between the trimmed V and J ends, which lost 0 bases and 8 bases, there was a span of 8 bases. The CDR3 coding sequence is TGCGCCAGCAGCTTGGGAGGGAACGGCTACACCTTC. It codes for CASSLGGNGYTF.

The rearrangement links TRBV6-4 to TRBJ2-3; 14 positions agree with TRBD2. V was pared by 3 bases and J by 6 bases, with 2 bases of the junction left unmatched. The CDR3 loop spans 15 amino acids. Looked up from germline, CDR1 is MRHNA and CDR2 is SNTAGT. CDR3 DNA: TGTGCCAGCAGTGAGGGGACTAGCGGGAGTGATACGCAGTATTTT. As protein: CASSEGTSGSDTQYF.